The source of this TCR beta chain is a study of beta chain features in type 1 diabetes. Study as a whole: Examination of sorted cells across all samples involved around 98 million cells. General study findings and limits: The study left unresolved whether HLA type influences TCRB rearrangement. Significant though moderate, a shortening of TCRB CDR3s appeared in all four CD4+ subsets of Type 1 diabetes patients. Patients and controls would be equally affected if PCR favored shorter templates.

Germline assignment: CDR1 MNHNS and CDR2 SASEGT. V shed 4 bases and J shed 12 bases, with 18 bases lying between them. This CDR3 region has 14 residues. To note about this clone: Its antigen is currently unknown.

Reverse transcribing all isolated RNA meant expressed TCRB transcripts were sequenced. Profiled with immunoSEQ multiplex PCR; TCRdb holds only in-frame clones, not every one. The profile covers around 140,000 clones, with roughly 10% appearing a single time and 0.75% taken by the ten largest. Material for sequencing was central memory CD4+ T cells from blood. The chain uses TRBV6-1 and TRBJ1-4, with D maybe TRBD1 (5 bases). This receptor was obtained from a man aged 25-40 years with type 1 diabetes. This CDR3 is CASSGPLRVRELFF. The CDR3 DNA follows: TGTGCCAGCAGTGGGCCTCTACGGGTCAGGGAACTGTTTTTT.